A single sample is the source of the 20 T cell receptor beta chains below, sequenced in a study of cytomegalovirus exposure and HLA in healthy donors. Sequenced by immunoSEQ multiplex PCR; TCRdb stores in-frame clones only, minus some. The sample consists of over 150,000 clones, nearly 90% of them appearing once. Sequenced: PBMCs. These receptors came from a man younger than 35 in good health and CMV-seropositive.

The CDR3 is CASSLSGSHNEQFF. CDR3 nucleotides: TGTGCCAGCAGCTTATCTGGCTCACACAATGAGCAGTTCTTC. The rearrangement links TRBV11-3 to TRBJ2-1; D not certain. The length of the CDR3 is 14 residues. Trimming stripped 2 bases from V and 5 bases from J, with 10 bases between. The germline V gene has CDR1 SGHNT and CDR2 YENEEA.

This clone turned up a few times. The rearrangement uses TRBV12-2 and TRBJ1-2; the table assigns TRBD1, which was not confirmed against the DNA. TRBV12-2 is a listed pseudogene. The CDR3 consists of 18 residues. The DNA of the CDR3 is TGTGCAAGTCGCTTAAGGGGACAGGGGTACGCGAGGAGCTATGGCTACACCTTC. It yields the protein CASRLRGQGYARSYGYTF.

The gene calls are TRBV7-8 and TRBJ2-6, with 7 bases that match TRBD1. Germline-derived CDR1 and CDR2 are SGHVS and FQNEAQ. The CDR3 extends over 17 amino acids. Trimming at V came to 1 base and at J to 0 bases, leaving 3 bases not matched to a gene. CDR3 in DNA: TGTGCCAGCAGCTTAGGGGACAGCATCTCTGGGGCCAACGTCCTGACTTTC. Residues: CASSLGDSISGANVLTF.

This chain connects TRBV5-5 to TRBJ2-7; 9 bases align to TRBD2. The germline V gene encodes CDR1 SGHKS and CDR2 YYEKEE (reference sequence). V was pared by 2 bases and J by 1 base, with 7 bases of the junction left unmatched. This CDR3 has 16 amino acids. DNA for the CDR3: TGTGCCAGCAGCTTATCCCTAGCGGGAATTTCCTACGAGCAGTACTTC. It yields the protein CASSLSLAGISYEQYF. Variable domain in full (rest from reference TRBV5-5 and TRBJ2-7): DAGVTQSPTHLIKTRGQQVTLRCSPISGHKSVSWYQQVLGQGPQFIFQYYEKEERGRGNFPDRFSARQFPNYSSELNVNALLLGDSALYLCASSLSLAGISYEQYFGPGTRLTVT.

The gene calls are TRBV7-9 and TRBJ2-5; TRBD2 aligns across 8 bases. The CDR3 spans 15 residues. Losses at the gene ends were 2 bases for V and 6 bases for J; bases not matched to a gene: 8. The V gene's germline CDR1 is SEHNR and CDR2 FQNEAQ (reference sequence). CDR3 loop: CASSLSTGGAKTQYF. CDR3 in DNA: TGTGCCAGCAGCTTAAGTACGGGAGGGGCAAAGACCCAGTACTTC. Full variable domain (missing parts from reference TRBV7-9 and TRBJ2-5): DTGVSQNPRHKITKRGQNVTFRCDPISEHNRLYWYRQTLGQGPEFLTYFQNEAQLEKSRLLSDRFSAERPKGSFSTLEIQRTEQGDSAMYLCASSLSTGGAKTQYFGPGTRLLVL.

The chain employs TRBV7-9 and TRBJ1-4; no reliable D call. The CDR3 sequence is 14 residues long. The V gene's germline CDR1 is SEHNR and CDR2 FQNEAQ (reference sequence). The V end was cut by 3 bases, the J end by 0 bases, with 5 bases between. Here the CDR3 DNA reads TGTGCCAGCAGCTTGAGTGCAACTAATGAAAAACTGTTTTTT. This codes for CASSLSATNEKLFF.

The chain combines TRBV5-4 with TRBJ1-1; 8 bases align to TRBD1. Germline V gene sequence: CDR1 SGHNT, CDR2 YYREEE (reference sequence). The CDR3 extends over 17 amino acids. V lost 0 bases to trimming and J lost 4 bases; unmatched junction nucleotides: 11. The CDR3 DNA reads as TGTGCCAGCAGCTTGGGTGGGGCAGGGGGCGCGAGCACTGAAGCTTTCTTT. It yields the protein CASSLGGAGGASTEAFF.

This clone was detected many times. J is TRBJ2-2 and V is TRBV9; the D gene is possibly TRBD2 (6 bases). The CDR3 has 15 residues. Trimming stripped 3 bases from V and 6 bases from J, with 15 bases between. The germline gives CDR1 SGDLS, CDR2 YYNGEE. The CDR3 region is CASSASGLNSGELFF. The CDR3 region has the DNA TGTGCCAGCAGCGCGTCGGGACTTAATTCCGGGGAGCTGTTTTTT.

The rearrangement uses TRBV4-2 and TRBJ2-7, with 9 bases identical to TRBD1. The CDR3 loop spans 16 amino acids. CDR1 and CDR2 from the germline V gene are LGHNA and YNFKEQ. The V and J ends lost 3 bases and 0 bases, in that order; junction bases with no gene match: 6. The CDR3 protein is CASSQQRDRDSYEQYF. CDR3 sequence (DNA): TGTGCCAGCAGCCAGCAACGGGACAGGGACTCCTACGAGCAGTACTTC.

This chain joins TRBV5-1 and TRBJ1-2; tentative D call: TRBD1 (5 bases). The V end lost 4 bases, the J end lost 2 bases, and 12 bases lay between the germline ends. There are 14 residues in the CDR3. Germline V gene sequence: CDR1 SGHRS, CDR2 YFSETQ. DNA for the CDR3: TGCGCCAGCAGCCCAGGCGGGGGGAACTATGGCTACACCTTC. Translating gives CASSPGGGNYGYTF.

The V call is TRBV6-1, the J call TRBJ2-7; the match to TRBD2 covers 7 bases. Germline V gene data show CDR1 as MNHNS and CDR2 as SASEGT. The CDR3 totals 15 residues. J lost 5 bases, V lost 1 base, and 8 bases had no gene match. The CDR3 protein is CASSEGAGETHEQYF. The DNA for the CDR3 is TGTGCCAGCAGTGAAGGTGCGGGAGAGACCCACGAGCAGTACTTC.

The chain recombines TRBV30 with TRBJ2-3, with D tentatively TRBD1 (5 bases). The V end lost 3 bases, the J end lost 2 bases, and 9 bases lay between the germline ends. Per germline, CDR1 GTSNPN and CDR2 SVGIG (reference sequence). This CDR3 is 13 amino acids long. The chain's CDR3 is CAWRGQNTDTQYF. The CDR3, as DNA: TGTGCCTGGAGGGGGCAAAACACAGATACGCAGTATTTT. Using reference TRBV30 and TRBJ2-3 for the parts outside the CDR3, the full variable domain is SQTIHQWPATLVQPVGSPLSLECTVEGTSNPNLYWYRQAAGRGLQLLFYSVGIGQISSEVPQNLSASRPQDRQFILSSKKLLLSDSGFYLCAWRGQNTDTQYFGPGTRLTVL.

The chain has TRBV20-1 and TRBJ2-7; D gene uncertain. The length of the CDR3 is 11 residues. V was shortened by 4 bases and J by 6 bases, with 10 bases between the two germline ends. CDR1 DFQATT and CDR2 SNEGSKA come from the germline V gene (reference sequence). CDR3 loop: CSATTLGEQYF. The CDR3 DNA sequence: TGCAGTGCTACGACACTGGGCGAGCAGTACTTC.

The J gene is TRBJ2-5, the V gene TRBV7-8, with TRBD2 as a possible D gene (6 bases). V was trimmed by 3 bases and J by 5 bases, leaving 16 bases between them. The CDR3 totals 15 residues. Germline lookup yields CDR1 SGHVS and CDR2 FQNEAQ. In DNA, the CDR3 is TGTGCCAGCAGCTTTCGGGAGCAAACGAGGGAGACCCAGTACTTC. This encodes CASSFREQTRETQYF. Filled out from reference TRBV7-8 and TRBJ2-5, the complete variable domain reads GAGVSQSPRYKVAKRGQDVALRCDPISGHVSLFWYQQALGQGPEFLTYFQNEAQLDKSGLPSDRFFAERPEGSVSTLKIQRTQQEDSAVYLCASSFREQTRETQYFGPGTRLLVL.

The chain combines TRBV29-1 with TRBJ2-1; 12 bases match TRBD2. The trim removed 5 bases at V and 5 bases at J, leaving 4 bases unmatched. The germline gives CDR1 SQVTM, CDR2 ANQGSEA. CDR3 length equals 14 residues. As DNA, the CDR3 is TGCAGCGTTATACTAGCGGGAGGAGACAATGAGCAGTTCTTC. This codes for CSVILAGGDNEQFF.

This chain connects TRBV11-1 to TRBJ2-1, with TRBD2 matching 13 bases. The CDR3 length is 15 residues. Germline CDR1 and CDR2: SGHAT and FQDESV (reference sequence). Trimming at V came to 5 bases and at J to 6 bases, leaving 4 bases not matched to a gene. CDR3 DNA: TGTGCCAGCAGCCGAGGACTAGCGGGAGTCAATGAGCAGTTCTTC. Translated, it gives CASSRGLAGVNEQFF.

J is TRBJ2-1 and V is TRBV9, with TRBD2 matching over 7 bases. Germline V gene lookup returns CDR1 SGDLS and CDR2 YYNGEE. The CDR3 runs to 15 residues. Trimming removed 2 bases from V and 0 bases from J; junction bases left unmatched: 2. CDR3 loop: CASSVTGGSYNEQFF. CDR3 in DNA: TGTGCCAGCAGCGTGACGGGGGGCTCCTACAATGAGCAGTTCTTC.

The gene calls are TRBV7-6 and TRBJ2-1, with TRBD1 identical over 8 bases. Germline lookup yields CDR1 SGHVS and CDR2 FNYEAQ. The CDR3 is 15 residues long. J was trimmed by 5 bases and V by 1 base; bases with no gene match: 4. CDR3 coding DNA: TGTGCCAGCAGCTTAGGACAGGGGATGAACAATGAGCAGTTCTTC. This gives the protein CASSLGQGMNNEQFF. Variable domain in full (rest from reference TRBV7-6 and TRBJ2-1): GAGVSQSPRYKVTKRGQDVALRCDPISGHVSLYWYRQALGQGPEFLTYFNYEAQQDKSGLPNDRFSAERPEGSISTLTIQRTEQRDSAMYRCASSLGQGMNNEQFFGPGTRLTVL.

The chain combines TRBV5-1 with TRBJ2-1; 8 bases align to TRBD2. CDR3 size: 15 residues. V lost 0 bases, J lost 7 bases, and 6 bases stayed unmatched. Germline lookup yields CDR1 SGHRS and CDR2 YFSETQ. The CDR3 DNA follows: TGCGCCAGCAGCTTGGGGGGACTAGTGGAGAATGAGCAGTTCTTC. Protein product: CASSLGGLVENEQFF. The full variable domain, in which reference TRBV5-1 and TRBJ2-1 provide the parts outside the CDR3, is KAGVTQTPRYLIKTRGQQVTLSCSPISGHRSVSWYQQTPGQGLQFLFEYFSETQRNKGNFPGRFSGRQFSNSRSEMNVSTLELGDSALYLCASSLGGLVENEQFFGPGTRLTVL.

A remark on this clone: The junction departs from the called germline gene at one end, perhaps through a read error. The genes are TRBV7-7 and TRBJ2-2; D is unresolved. Germline V CDR1 and CDR2: SSHAT, FNYEAQ (reference sequence). The CDR3 has 14 amino acids. The DNA for the CDR3 is TGTGCTAGCAGCGTACTTGGGAACACCGGGGAGCTGTTTTTT. Its protein is CASSVLGNTGELFF.